These 21 T cell receptor beta chains were sequenced from one sample in a study of neoadjuvant anti-PD-1 for oral cavity cancer. The protocol was immunoSEQ multiplex PCR, while the TCRdb copy is restricted to in-frame clones and leaves out a portion. Of about 16,000 clones in the sample, about 78% were seen once. The sequencing here drew on PBMCs, taken before nivolumab (anti-PD-1) treatment. These receptors all stem from a person between 35 and 79 years old with oral cavity squamous cell carcinoma.

The chain employs TRBV15 and TRBJ1-5, with D possibly being TRBD1 (6 bases). The CDR3 extends over 13 amino acids. The germline gives CDR1 LNHNV, CDR2 YYDKDF (reference sequence). Trimming took 5 bases from V and 5 from J, leaving 10 bases between them. This chain's CDR3 is CATSETGDQPQHF. As DNA, the CDR3 is TGTGCCACCAGCGAGACAGGAGATCAGCCCCAGCATTTT. The full variable domain, in which reference TRBV15 and TRBJ1-5 provide the parts outside the CDR3, is DAMVIQNPRYQVTQFGKPVTLSCSQTLNHNVMYWYQQKSSQAPKLLFHYYDKDFNNEADTPDNFQSRRPNTSFCFLDIRSPGLGDTAMYLCATSETGDQPQHFGDGTRLSIL.

The genes are TRBV6-6 and TRBJ1-1, with TRBD1 matching over 9 bases. The CDR3 length is 14 residues. The germline gives CDR1 MNHNY, CDR2 SVGAGI (reference sequence). With 1 base clipped from V and 11 bases from J, the junction kept 8 bases outside the gene matches. CDR3 DNA sequence: TGTGCCAGCAGTTACTGGGGACAGGGTCTCGCGGCTTTCTTT. Amino acid sequence: CASSYWGQGLAAFF.

This rearrangement joins TRBV9 to TRBJ1-6; 8 positions agree with TRBD1. The length of the CDR3 is 14 residues. Germline V CDR1 and CDR2: SGDLS, YYNGEE. V was clipped by 6 bases and J by 10 bases; unmatched bases: 9. This chain's CDR3 is CASTSGQVASPLHF. CDR3 sequence (DNA): TGTGCCAGCACCTCGGGACAGGTAGCCTCACCCCTCCACTTT.

The genes are TRBV5-6 and TRBJ2-5; 8 bases align to TRBD2. The V gene's germline CDR1 is SGHDT and CDR2 YYEEEE. This CDR3 has 18 amino acids. With 1 base clipped from V and 4 bases from J, the junction kept 15 bases outside the gene matches. DNA of the CDR3: TGTGCCAGCAGCTTGACGGGGGGGCCGGGAGGCGGGAGAGAGACCCAGTACTTC. Its protein is CASSLTGGPGGGRETQYF.

J is TRBJ1-1 and V is TRBV7-9, with TRBD1 matching 8 bases. This CDR3 is 18 amino acids long. Unmatched junction bases numbered 16, after V lost 6 bases and J lost 1 base. The germline V gene encodes CDR1 SEHNR and CDR2 FQNEAQ (reference sequence). The CDR3 region has the DNA TGTGCCAGCAGTCGCCTATTGAGACAGGGGAGGGAGAACACTGAAGCTTTCTTT. As protein: CASSRLLRQGRENTEAFF. Variable domain in full (rest from reference TRBV7-9 and TRBJ1-1): DTGVSQNPRHKITKRGQNVTFRCDPISEHNRLYWYRQTLGQGPEFLTYFQNEAQLEKSRLLSDRFSAERPKGSFSTLEIQRTEQGDSAMYLCASSRLLRQGRENTEAFFGQGTRLTVV.

The chain couples TRBV5-1 to TRBJ2-7; 12 bases align to TRBD1. J was trimmed by 7 bases and V by 4 bases; bases with no gene match: 6. The CDR3 totals 14 residues. The germline gives CDR1 SGHRS, CDR2 YFSETQ. The CDR3 reads CASSPGQGAREQYF. The CDR3 coding sequence is TGCGCCAGCAGCCCGGGACAGGGGGCGCGAGAGCAGTACTTC.

This clone was seen a single time. V is TRBV7-3 and J is TRBJ1-1, with D uncertain. This CDR3 region has 13 residues. Germline V CDR1 and CDR2: SGHTA, FQGTGA. V lost 2 bases and J lost 1, with 5 bases in between. The CDR3 sequence: CASSLSENTEAFF. The CDR3 DNA is TGTGCCAGCAGCTTATCCGAGAACACTGAAGCTTTCTTT.

This chain links TRBV19 with TRBJ2-7, with TRBD2 matching 7 bases. With V trimmed by 6 bases and J by 4 bases, 6 bases remained unmatched. Germline values: CDR1 LNHDA, CDR2 SQIVND (reference sequence). The CDR3 has 13 residues. CDR3: CASSQSGAYEQYF. The CDR3, as DNA: TGTGCCAGTAGCCAGAGCGGGGCGTACGAGCAGTACTTC.

The rearrangement links TRBV6-6 to TRBJ2-3; D is uncertain. This CDR3 spans 13 amino acids. Germline CDR1 and CDR2: MNHNY and SVGAGI (reference sequence). V lost 7 bases and J 3 bases, leaving 11 bases between the germline ends. The CDR3 DNA sequence: TGTGCCAGCATGGAAGGGAATACAGATACGCAGTATTTT. Protein: CASMEGNTDTQYF.

The rearrangement links TRBV19 to TRBJ1-1; a possible D gene is TRBD1 (6 bases). The germline V and J ends were trimmed by 9 bases and 0 bases, with 17 bases remaining between them. Germline lookup yields CDR1 LNHDA and CDR2 SQIVND (reference sequence). The CDR3 length is 15 residues. Written as DNA, the CDR3 is TGTGCCAGCCAGGGGTTTCAACCCATGAACACTGAAGCTTTCTTT. This translates into CASQGFQPMNTEAFF.

The rearrangement joins TRBV29-1 to TRBJ2-1; TRBD2 matches 9 bases. CDR3 length: 13 residues. CDR1 is SQVTM, CDR2 ANQGSEA, per germline. J gave up 3 bases and V 5 bases, and 2 bases lay outside the gene matches. The CDR3 DNA sequence: TGCAGCGTTCAGCGGGAGGTCTACAATGAGCAGTTCTTC. Translation gives CSVQREVYNEQFF.

This chain uses TRBV30 with TRBJ1-5, with D possibly matching TRBD1 (5 bases). Germline-derived CDR1 and CDR2 are GTSNPN and SVGIG (reference sequence). Deletions cut 1 base from V and 6 bases from J, with 13 bases between. The CDR3 is 14 residues long. Here the CDR3 DNA reads TGTGCCTGGAGTGGGGGAGGGGCAGGTCAGCCCCAGCATTTT. Encoded protein: CAWSGGGAGQPQHF.

This clone turned up a few times. The chain is built from TRBV10-3 and TRBJ2-7, with D perhaps TRBD1 (6 bases). The germline CDR1 and CDR2 sequences are ENHRY and SYGVKD. CDR3 size: 12 residues. The V and J ends lost 6 bases and 6 bases respectively, with 12 bases between them. CDR3 sequence reads: CAIRKDSTEQYF. CDR3 bases: TGTGCCATCAGGAAGGACAGTACCGAGCAGTACTTC.

J is TRBJ2-1 and V is TRBV9, with 9 bases identical to TRBD2. The CDR3 contains 16 residues. CDR1 is SGDLS and CDR2 is YYNGEE in the germline V gene. The V gene end was trimmed by 0 bases and the J gene end by 9 bases; junction bases not matched to a gene: 10. In nucleotides, the CDR3 is TGTGCCAGCAGCGTAGTCGCGGGAGGGATAAGGGGTGAGCAGTTCTTC. It translates to CASSVVAGGIRGEQFF.

The V gene is TRBV5-6, the J gene TRBJ1-2; D ambiguous. Germline V lookup: CDR1 SGHDT, CDR2 YYEEEE. The CDR3 has 11 residues. V lost 4 bases to trimming and J lost 8 bases, with 9 bases between them. This CDR3 is CASSGRRGYTF. In DNA, the CDR3 is TGTGCCAGCAGCGGGAGGCGGGGCTACACCTTC.

The chain is built from TRBV6-5 and TRBJ1-1, with unresolved D. The CDR3 is 13 residues long. The V and J ends lost 2 bases and 3 bases respectively, with 7 bases between them. Germline values: CDR1 MNHEY, CDR2 SVGAGI. The CDR3 loop is CASSYAADTEAFF. The CDR3 nucleotides read TGTGCCAGCAGTTACGCCGCGGACACTGAAGCTTTCTTT.

The chain uses TRBV10-3 and TRBJ2-7; TRBD1 matches 10 bases. The CDR3 is 14 residues long. Trimming cost V 6 bases and J 3 bases; bases outside gene matches: 5. Germline V gives CDR1 ENHRY, CDR2 SYGVKD. CDR3 bases: TGTGCCATCAGCTCCGGGACAGGGGACTACGAGCAGTACTTC. It encodes CAISSGTGDYEQYF.

Only a few counts were recorded for this clone. The J gene is TRBJ1-4, the V gene TRBV10-3; TRBD1 is a possible D gene (6 bases). Germline V gene lookup returns CDR1 ENHRY and CDR2 SYGVKD. The CDR3 sequence is 13 residues long. Trimming shortened V by 5 bases and J by 5 bases, and 9 bases separated the two germline ends. CDR3 coding DNA: TGTGCCATCAGTCCCGGACAGAATGAAAAACTGTTTTTT. The encoded protein is CAISPGQNEKLFF.

The chain uses TRBV11-2 and TRBJ2-5; the D is unclear. CDR1 and CDR2 (germline): SGHAT, FQNNGV. The germline V and J ends were trimmed by 2 bases and 5 bases, with 3 bases remaining between them. This CDR3 is 11 amino acids long. The CDR3 loop reads CASSLHETQYF. The CDR3 coding sequence is TGTGCCAGCAGCTTACATGAGACCCAGTACTTC.

The chain has TRBV2 and TRBJ1-2; a possible D gene is TRBD1 (5 bases). The germline gives CDR1 SNHLY, CDR2 FYNNEI. This CDR3 contains 14 residues. V lost 3 bases, J lost 8 bases, and 16 bases lay in between. The CDR3 loop reads CASSEGTPGPGYTF. The CDR3 DNA follows: TGTGCCAGCAGTGAGGGAACACCGGGGCCAGGCTACACCTTC.

This chain connects TRBV11-3 to TRBJ2-5; D remains ambiguous. The V gene lost 5 bases and the J gene lost 5 bases, with 12 bases spanning the gap. The length of the CDR3 is 13 residues. The germline V gene has CDR1 SGHNT and CDR2 YENEEA. CDR3 in amino acids: CASSPPFSETQYF. The DNA of the CDR3 is TGTGCCAGCAGCCCGCCGTTCTCTGAGACCCAGTACTTC.